This entry lists 27 T cell receptor beta chains sequenced from one sample in a study of human T cells and chemical hapten exposure. Specified time point: patch test 1, 2 weeks after DPC sensitization. The sample's treatment: therapeutic diphenylcyclopropenone sensitization with weekly scalp DPC. The starting material, unfractionated whole blood, was used for total RNA extraction. Each CDR3 protein is one row after TCRdb ran MiXCR on the RACE reads. The sample yields about 37,000 distinct CDR3 sequences, more than 6% seen once. Sequenced material: whole blood, taken in connection with sensitization to the hapten diphenylcyclopropenone (DPC). The receptors shown here come from a woman between 25 and 40 years old with alopecia areata. Some clones in this sample may be carry-over from other donors' samples.

This clonotype was counted a few times. The CDR3 region has the DNA TGTGCCAGAGGGCGGGTGGCGGGCACAGATACGCAGTATTTT. It specifies CARGRVAGTDTQYF. The chain links TRBV19 to TRBJ2-3; D might be TRBD2 (5 bases). Per the germline V gene, CDR1 is LNHDA and CDR2 is SQIVND (reference sequence). There are 14 residues in the CDR3. V lost 9 bases and J lost 1, with 14 bases in between.

This clonotype was detected only a few times. This chain links TRBV27 with TRBJ2-2; D ambiguous. The CDR3 runs 16 residues. The germline V and J ends were trimmed by 2 bases and 5 bases, with 15 bases remaining between them. CDR1 is MNHEY and CDR2 is SMNVEV in the germline V gene (reference sequence). Here the CDR3 DNA reads TGTGCCAGCAGTTTAACTGGGATGATACCGACCGGGGAGCTGTTTTTT. It yields the protein CASSLTGMIPTGELFF.

This clonotype was seen many times. The chain employs TRBV29-1 and TRBJ2-2; the match to TRBD2 covers 16 bases. The trim removed 6 bases at V and 4 bases at J, leaving 2 bases unmatched. Germline V lookup: CDR1 SQVTM, CDR2 ANQGSEA. The CDR3 extends over 15 amino acids. The CDR3 DNA follows: TGCAGCGTGGGACTAGCGGGGGGGTCCACCGGGGAGCTGTTTTTT. This gives the protein CSVGLAGGSTGELFF.

The CDR3 nucleotides are TGCAGCGTTGAAGGGGACAGGGGGGGTACCGGGGAGCTGTTTTTT. Translation: CSVEGDRGGTGELFF. The chain joins TRBV29-1 to TRBJ2-2; 11 nucleotides agree with TRBD1. The CDR3 extends over 15 amino acids. V lost 1 base and J lost 5; bases outside the gene matches: 3. Per germline, CDR1 SQVTM and CDR2 ANQGSEA.

This clonotype was detected only a few times. This chain links TRBV20-1 with TRBJ2-5; no clear D gene. The CDR3 contains 12 residues. Trimming removed 5 bases from V and 4 bases from J, with 11 bases in between. Germline V gene data show CDR1 as DFQATT and CDR2 as SNEGSKA (reference sequence). CDR3 DNA: TGCAGTGCTGGCCGGAGCAGAGAGACCCAGTACTTC. This sequence encodes CSAGRSRETQYF.

Remarks on this clonotype: Being one base from a much bigger clone, this may be a read error. The chain has TRBV29-1 and TRBJ2-3, with 8 bases fitting TRBD1. There are 13 residues in the CDR3. CDR1 and CDR2 (germline): SQVTM, ANQGSEA. CDR3 DNA: TGCAGCGTGACCGGGACAGGCGGGGATATGCAGTATTTT. This encodes CSVTGTGGDMQYF.

The chain has TRBV6-2 or TRBV6-3 and TRBJ2-5; 10 positions agree with TRBD2. The CDR3 consists of 15 residues. Germline trimming cut 6 bases from V and 2 bases from J; bases unmatched to any gene: 6. Germline V gene sequence: CDR1 MNHEY, CDR2 SVGEGT. The chain's CDR3 is CASRDSGGPQETQYF. Here the CDR3 DNA reads TGTGCCAGCAGAGATAGCGGGGGGCCGCAAGAGACCCAGTACTTC.

Written as DNA, the CDR3 is TGTGCCAGCAGCTTGGAGACGATCACAGATACGCAGTATTTT. It yields the protein CASSLETITDTQYF. This sequence joins TRBV5-4 and TRBJ2-3; no firm D call. The CDR3 runs to 14 residues. Germline lookup yields CDR1 SGHNT and CDR2 YYREEE (reference sequence). V shed 0 bases and J shed 2 bases, with 7 bases lying between them.

In this sample, this clonotype turned up many times. The chain employs TRBV12-3 or TRBV12-4 and TRBJ1-5, with D perhaps matching TRBD1 (5 bases). The CDR3 is made up of 13 amino acids. The V end was cut by 7 bases, the J end by 7 bases, with 14 bases between. The CDR3 DNA is TGTGCCAGCAACTTAGAGCGGGACCAGCCCCAGCATTTT. This encodes CASNLERDQPQHF.

The sample holds many counts of this clonotype. This chain joins TRBV6-1 and TRBJ1-3, with TRBD1 matching 12 bases. CDR1 MNHNS and CDR2 SASEGT come from the germline V gene. This CDR3 has 17 residues. With V trimmed by 6 bases and J by 0 bases, 6 bases remained unmatched. The CDR3 DNA sequence: TGTGCCAGCAGCGACGGGACAGGGGGCCACTCTGGAAACACCATATATTTT. Translating gives CASSDGTGGHSGNTIYF.

This clonotype occurred many times. The chain couples TRBV6-5 to TRBJ2-7; a possible D gene is TRBD1 (6 bases). This CDR3 has 15 residues. From germline, CDR1 is MNHEY and CDR2 SVGAGI. The V end was cut by 2 bases, the J end by 3 bases, with 14 bases between. Here the CDR3 reads CASSYGQSMNYEQYF. In nucleotides, the CDR3 is TGTGCCAGCAGTTACGGACAGTCGATGAACTACGAGCAGTACTTC.

The chain links TRBV5-5 to TRBJ2-1; TRBD2 aligns across 8 bases. This CDR3 has 15 amino acids. Germline-derived CDR1 and CDR2 are SGHKS and YYEKEE (reference sequence). Trimming removed 3 bases from V and 4 bases from J; junction bases left unmatched: 6. CDR3 region: CASSYLSGGYNEQFF. The CDR3 DNA is TGTGCCAGCAGCTATCTAAGCGGGGGTTACAATGAGCAGTTCTTC. Supplemented by reference TRBV5-5 and TRBJ2-1, the full variable domain reads DAGVTQSPTHLIKTRGQQVTLRCSPISGHKSVSWYQQVLGQGPQFIFQYYEKEERGRGNFPDRFSARQFPNYSSELNVNALLLGDSALYLCASSYLSGGYNEQFFGPGTRLTVL.

This chain links TRBV6-6 with TRBJ2-3, with TRBD2 as a possible D gene (5 bases). From germline, CDR1 is MNHNY and CDR2 SVGAGI (reference sequence). With 6 bases removed from V and 0 bases from J, the gap between germline ends came to 7 bases. The CDR3 contains 13 residues. This CDR3 reads CASRWESTDTQYF. CDR3 bases: TGTGCCAGCAGGTGGGAGAGCACAGATACGCAGTATTTT.

This clonotype was observed at least ten times. This chain uses TRBV7-3 with TRBJ1-1; no reliable D call. The CDR3 runs 13 residues. Germline CDR1 SGHTA, CDR2 FQGTGA. V gave up 2 bases and J gave up 10 bases, with 14 bases separating them. CDR3 sequence reads: CASSLGVTDGAFF. CDR3 DNA sequence: TGTGCCAGCAGCTTAGGGGTAACGGATGGAGCTTTCTTT. Combining the CDR3 with reference TRBV7-3 and TRBJ1-1 gives the whole variable domain GAGVSQTPSNKVTEKGKYVELRCDPISGHTALYWYRQSLGQGPEFLIYFQGTGAADDSGLPNDRFFAVRPEGSVSTLKIQRTERGDSAVYLCASSLGVTDGAFFGQGTRLTVV.

This clonotype was observed a handful of times. This chain links TRBV14 with TRBJ2-7; D gene uncertain. V was clipped by 0 bases and J by 1 base, with 7 bases between them. CDR3 size: 14 residues. The V gene's germline CDR1 is SGHDN and CDR2 FVKESK. In DNA, the CDR3 is TGTGCCAGCAGCCAAGATTGGGCTTCCTACGAGCAGTACTTC. The encoded protein is CASSQDWASYEQYF.

The rearrangement joins TRBV2 to TRBJ1-1; D ambiguous. Trimming removed 4 bases from V and 14 bases from J, with 11 bases in between. The germline CDR1 and CDR2 sequences are SNHLY and FYNNEI. The CDR3 is 10 residues long. CDR3 protein: CASSVERLFF. The CDR3 DNA is TGTGCCAGCAGTGTCGAGAGGCTATTCTTT. Supplemented by reference TRBV2 and TRBJ1-1, the full variable domain reads EPEVTQTPSHQVTQMGQEVILRCVPISNHLYFYWYRQILGQKVEFLVSFYNNEISEKSEIFDDQFSVERPDGSNFTLKIRSTKLEDSAMYFCASSVERLFFGQGTRLTVV.

This clonotype was observed many times. The chain is built from TRBV5-1 and TRBJ2-7; perhaps TRBD1 as D (6 bases). The V gene's germline CDR1 is SGHRS and CDR2 YFSETQ. Trimming took off 4 bases at V and 0 bases at J, with 11 bases between the two ends. The CDR3 totals 14 residues. As DNA, the CDR3 is TGCGCCAGCAGCCCACCGGGACACTCCTACGAGCAGTACTTC. This translates into CASSPPGHSYEQYF.

This clonotype occurred a few times. The rearrangement uses TRBV6-2 or TRBV6-3 and TRBJ1-5, with D possibly TRBD1 on 6 matching bases. The CDR3 covers 14 residues. Germline assignment: CDR1 MNHEY and CDR2 SVGEGT. The germline V and J ends were trimmed by 4 bases and 6 bases, with 13 bases remaining between them. CDR3 coding DNA: TGTGCCAGCAGTTTCATAAGGGGGGCTCAGCCCCAGCATTTT. It translates to CASSFIRGAQPQHF.

This clonotype was seen a few times. The chain links TRBV28 to TRBJ1-1; possibly TRBD1 for D (5 bases). The germline gives CDR1 MDHEN, CDR2 SYDVKM. This CDR3 region has 14 residues. V lost 2 bases, J lost 4 bases, and 11 bases lay in between. This CDR3 is CASSLQGLATEAFF. The CDR3 nucleotides are TGTGCCAGCAGTTTACAGGGATTGGCCACTGAAGCTTTCTTT.

This clonotype showed up many times. The chain couples TRBV2 to TRBJ2-1; D might be TRBD2 (7 bases). Trimming removed 11 bases at V and 10 bases at J, with 21 bases between. The CDR3 covers 13 residues. The V gene's germline CDR1 is SNHLY and CDR2 FYNNEI. DNA for the CDR3: TGTGCCTCCTTCACTGCGGGGGCCTGGGAGCAGTTCTTC. Amino acid sequence: CASFTAGAWEQFF.

The chain links TRBV7-3 to TRBJ2-5, with 14 bases fitting TRBD2. Trimming at V came to 3 bases and at J to 5 bases, leaving 2 bases not matched to a gene. Looked up from germline, CDR1 is SGHTA and CDR2 is FQGTGA. The CDR3 spans 15 residues. This CDR3 is CASSLTSGGGETQYF. CDR3 nucleotides: TGTGCCAGCAGCTTGACTAGCGGGGGGGGGGAGACCCAGTACTTC.

This clonotype was observed many times. This rearrangement joins TRBV7-3 to TRBJ2-3; 8 bases line up with TRBD1. CDR3 size: 15 residues. Per the germline V gene, CDR1 is SGHTA and CDR2 is FQGTGA. V lost 1 base to trimming and J lost 2 bases; unmatched junction nucleotides: 2. The CDR3 loop reads CASSLNRGTTDTQYF. The CDR3 DNA reads as TGTGCCAGCAGCTTAAACAGGGGGACCACAGATACGCAGTATTTT.

This clonotype was recorded many times. This chain joins TRBV4-3 and TRBJ2-1; 7 bases align to TRBD1. Trimming took 0 bases from V and 3 from J; bases not matched to a gene: 5. The germline V gene has CDR1 LGHNA and CDR2 YSLEER. The CDR3 consists of 16 residues. The CDR3 spells CASSQDNRGIYNEQFF. CDR3 in DNA: TGCGCCAGCAGCCAAGATAACAGGGGAATCTACAATGAGCAGTTCTTC.

This clonotype was observed a few times. The rearrangement links TRBV6-6 to TRBJ1-1; D is unresolved. V was shortened by 8 bases and J by 11 bases, with 18 bases between the two germline ends. Germline V gene lookup returns CDR1 MNHNY and CDR2 SVGAGI (reference sequence). The CDR3 consists of 12 residues. The CDR3 protein is CASWDSPKTAFF. CDR3 in DNA: TGTGCCAGCTGGGATTCTCCGAAGACGGCTTTCTTT.

Ten or more counts support this clonotype. The chain couples TRBV28 to TRBJ1-1, with D possibly matching TRBD1 (6 bases). The CDR3 is 11 amino acids. From germline, CDR1 is MDHEN and CDR2 SYDVKM. V was clipped by 8 bases and J by 9 bases, with 13 bases between them. The CDR3 loop reads CASGIQGKAFF. The DNA for the CDR3 is TGTGCCAGCGGAATACAGGGTAAAGCTTTCTTT.

In this sample, this clonotype is medium-sized. V gene TRBV28 combines with J gene TRBJ2-3, with D perhaps TRBD1 (6 bases). Germline CDR1 MDHEN, CDR2 SYDVKM. This CDR3 spans 14 amino acids. V lost 3 bases and J 0 bases, leaving 7 bases between the germline ends. The CDR3 spells CASSFGGSTDTQYF. The CDR3, as DNA: TGTGCCAGCAGTTTTGGGGGCAGCACAGATACGCAGTATTTT.

There are many counts of this clonotype. CDR3 DNA: TGTGCCAGCAGTTTCAGACAGAGAGAGACCCAGTACTTC. Translation: CASSFRQRETQYF. This chain links TRBV12-3 or TRBV12-4 with TRBJ2-5, with TRBD1 as a possible D gene (5 bases). V gave up 3 bases and J gave up 4 bases, with 9 bases separating them. The CDR3 contains 13 residues.